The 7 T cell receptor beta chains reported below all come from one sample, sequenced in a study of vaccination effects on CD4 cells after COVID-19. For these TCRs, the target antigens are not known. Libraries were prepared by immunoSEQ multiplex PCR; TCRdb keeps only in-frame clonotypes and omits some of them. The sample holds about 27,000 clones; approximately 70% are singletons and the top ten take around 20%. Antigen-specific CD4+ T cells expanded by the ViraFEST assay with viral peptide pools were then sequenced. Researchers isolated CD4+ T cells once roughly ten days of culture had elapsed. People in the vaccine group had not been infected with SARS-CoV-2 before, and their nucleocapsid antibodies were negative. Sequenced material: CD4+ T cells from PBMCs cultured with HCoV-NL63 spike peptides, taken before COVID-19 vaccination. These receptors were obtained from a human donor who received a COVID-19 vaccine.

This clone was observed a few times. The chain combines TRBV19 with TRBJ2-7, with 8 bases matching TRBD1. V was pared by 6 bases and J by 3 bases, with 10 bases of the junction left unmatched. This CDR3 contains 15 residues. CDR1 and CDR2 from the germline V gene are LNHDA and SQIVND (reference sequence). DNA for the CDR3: TGTGCCAGTAGCCCAATGACAGGGGCCCACTACGAGCAGTACTTC. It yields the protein CASSPMTGAHYEQYF. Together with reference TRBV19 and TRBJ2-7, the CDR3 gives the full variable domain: DGGITQSPKYLFRKEGQNVTLSCEQNLNHDAMYWYRQDPGQGLRLIYYSQIVNDFQKGDIAEGYSVSREKKESFPLTVTSAQKNPTAFYLCASSPMTGAHYEQYFGPGTRLTVT.

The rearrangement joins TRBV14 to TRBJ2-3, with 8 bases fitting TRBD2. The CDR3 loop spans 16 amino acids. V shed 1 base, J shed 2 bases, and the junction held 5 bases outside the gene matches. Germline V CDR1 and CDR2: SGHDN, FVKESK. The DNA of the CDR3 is TGTGCCAGCAGCCAAGTCGGGGGGGCCCCCACAGATACGCAGTATTTT. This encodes CASSQVGGAPTDTQYF.

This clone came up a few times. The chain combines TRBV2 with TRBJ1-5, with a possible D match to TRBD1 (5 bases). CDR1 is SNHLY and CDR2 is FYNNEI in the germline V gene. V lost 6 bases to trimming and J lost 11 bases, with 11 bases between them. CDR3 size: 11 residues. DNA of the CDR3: TGTGCCAGCAGGGAGGAGACAGCCCAGCATTTT. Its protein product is CASREETAQHF.

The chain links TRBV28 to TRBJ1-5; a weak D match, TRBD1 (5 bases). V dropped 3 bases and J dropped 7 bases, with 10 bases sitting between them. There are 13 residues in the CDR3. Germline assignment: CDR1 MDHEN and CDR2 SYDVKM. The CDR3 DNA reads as TGTGCCAGCAGTTTGGAGGGGCAGCAGCCCCAGCATTTT. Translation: CASSLEGQQPQHF.

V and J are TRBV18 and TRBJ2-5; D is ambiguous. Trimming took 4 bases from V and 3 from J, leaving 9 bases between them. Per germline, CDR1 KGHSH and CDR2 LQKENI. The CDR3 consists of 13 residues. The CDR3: CASSLSQEETQYF. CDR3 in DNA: TGTGCCAGCTCACTCTCCCAGGAAGAGACCCAGTACTTC.

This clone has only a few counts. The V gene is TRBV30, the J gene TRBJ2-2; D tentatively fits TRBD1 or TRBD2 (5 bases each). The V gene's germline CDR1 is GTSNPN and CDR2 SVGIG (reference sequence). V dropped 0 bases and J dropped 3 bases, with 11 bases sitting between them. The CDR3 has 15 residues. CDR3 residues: CAWSVRGYYTGELFF. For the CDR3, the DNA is TGTGCCTGGAGTGTACGGGGCTACTACACCGGGGAGCTGTTTTTT.

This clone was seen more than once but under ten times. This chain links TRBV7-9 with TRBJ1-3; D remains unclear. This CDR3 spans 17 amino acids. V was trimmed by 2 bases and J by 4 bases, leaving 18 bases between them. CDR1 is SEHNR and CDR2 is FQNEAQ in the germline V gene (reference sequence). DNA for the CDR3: TGTGCCAGCAGCTTACTTGGATGGGGAGTTCAAGGAAACACCATATATTTT. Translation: CASSLLGWGVQGNTIYF.